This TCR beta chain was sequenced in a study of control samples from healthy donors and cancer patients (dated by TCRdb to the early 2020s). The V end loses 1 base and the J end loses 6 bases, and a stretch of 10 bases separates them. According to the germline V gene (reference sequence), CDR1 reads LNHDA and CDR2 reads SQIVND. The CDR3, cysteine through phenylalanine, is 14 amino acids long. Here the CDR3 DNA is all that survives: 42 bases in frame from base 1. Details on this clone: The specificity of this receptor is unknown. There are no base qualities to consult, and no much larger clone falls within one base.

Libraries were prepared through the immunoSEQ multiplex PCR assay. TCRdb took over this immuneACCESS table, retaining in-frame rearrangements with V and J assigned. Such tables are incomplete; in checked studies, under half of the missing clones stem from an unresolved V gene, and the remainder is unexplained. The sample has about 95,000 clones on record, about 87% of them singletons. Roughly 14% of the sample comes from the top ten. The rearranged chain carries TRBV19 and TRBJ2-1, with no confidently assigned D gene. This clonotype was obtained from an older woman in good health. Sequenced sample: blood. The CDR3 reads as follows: CASSIVGRSNEQFF. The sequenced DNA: TGTGCCAGTAGTATAGTTGGCCGCTCCAATGAGCAGTTCTTC.